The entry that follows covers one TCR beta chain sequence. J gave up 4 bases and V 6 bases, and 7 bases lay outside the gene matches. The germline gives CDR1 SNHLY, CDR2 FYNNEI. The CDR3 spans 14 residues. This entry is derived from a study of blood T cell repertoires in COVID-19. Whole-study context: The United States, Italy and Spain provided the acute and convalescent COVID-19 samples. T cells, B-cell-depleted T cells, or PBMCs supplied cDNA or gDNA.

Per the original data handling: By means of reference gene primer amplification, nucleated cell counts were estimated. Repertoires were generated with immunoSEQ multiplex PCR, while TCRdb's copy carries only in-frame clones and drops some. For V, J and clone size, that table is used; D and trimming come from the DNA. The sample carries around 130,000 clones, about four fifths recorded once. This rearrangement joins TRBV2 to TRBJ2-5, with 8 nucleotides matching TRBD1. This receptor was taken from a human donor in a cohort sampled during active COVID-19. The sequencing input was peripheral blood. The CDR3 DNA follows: TGTGCCAGCAGCCCCAGGACAGGGAGAGAGACCCAGTACTTC. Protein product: CASSPRTGRETQYF.